What follows describes a single TCR beta chain. What this receptor recognizes is not known. There are no base qualities to consult, and no much larger clone falls within one base. The immunoSEQ Assay was the method used to sequence TCRbeta CDR3 regions. After extraction, genomic DNA underwent amplification by bias-controlled multiplex PCR, followed by high-throughput sequencing. Regarding the original processing steps: To quantify the absolute abundance of every unique TCRbeta CDR3 region, sequences were collapsed and filtered. T cell fraction was estimated by normalization of TCRbeta template counts to usable DNA, with usable DNA being measured through amplification of reference genes present in all nucleated cells. Repertoire TCRs were annotated as SARS-CoV-2-specific when V gene, CDR3 amino acid sequence and J gene were exactly matched to a known reactive TCR set. The reference SARS-CoV-2 TCR set was derived from MIRA and filtered for enrichment in COVID-19-positive ImmuneCODE repertoires, a step that removed public or cross-reactive TCRs. Based on the MIRA antigens, annotated TCRs were further analysed at the level of specific ORF or position within ORF. Depth was the summed frequency of annotated unique rearrangements, while breadth was defined as annotated unique rearrangements over total unique productive rearrangements. Group comparisons of TCR breadth used two-sided Wilcoxon rank-sum tests. The immuneACCESS repertoire file appears here via TCRdb, limited to in-frame rearrangements. These files lack a portion of the clones; in checked studies, under half of the deficit traces to unresolved V genes, and the cause of the others is not known. V and J calls and clone size are given by that table; D and trimming were obtained from the DNA. The sample contains about 320,000 clones, approximately 80% of them found a single time. 2.1% of the sample goes to the ten largest clones.

The treatment or condition tag for this specimen amounts to: roughly 20 received Ad26.COV2.S at low or high dose, single or two shots; several received placebo; per-sample allocation not given. Repertoires of vaccine and placebo recipients were sequenced from samples taken on day 63 after the first injection. In Cohort 1b, about 27 adults aged 18-55 years were enrolled at a single site in Boston, USA, between 29 July and 7 August 2020. Ad26.COV2.S consisted of a replication-incompetent adenovirus type 26 vector by which a prefusion-stabilized SARS-CoV-2 spike protein from the original Wuhan strain was expressed. The sample belongs to a study of Ad26.COV2.S vaccination and SARS-CoV-2 variants (dated by TCRdb to the early 2020s). Regarding the study in general: Vaccine-arm donors were drawn from COV1001, a multicentre, randomized, double-blind, placebo-controlled phase I-IIa trial of Ad26.COV2.S in healthy adults. Ad26.COV2.S was administered intramuscularly at 5 x 10^10 or 1 x 10^11 viral particles, either as a single shot or as two shots given 56 days apart. Sequencing of the TCRbeta repertoire served to evaluate the specificity and breadth of SARS-CoV-2-reactive T cell receptors following Ad26.COV2.S vaccination. Participants in the trial were split at random into five groups of five each, receiving low-dose or high-dose Ad26.COV2.S once or twice, or else placebo on both occasions. A total of around 32 samples were included in the TCR-sequenced set, comprising 19 Ad26.COV2.S vaccine recipients, 5 placebo recipients and 8 SARS-CoV-2 convalescent individuals. Throughout the experiments and outcome assessment, investigators stayed blinded to trial group allocation.

Reading from cysteine to phenylalanine, the CDR3 counts 16 amino acids. Only the CDR3 portion is preserved as DNA: 48 bases, with reading frame beginning at the first base. CDR1 MDHEN and CDR2 SYDVKM are derived from the germline V gene. Cut back by 10 bases and 4 bases, the V and J ends lie 23 bases apart. General findings and caveats noted by the study authors: After vaccination, spike-specific CD8+ and CD4+ T cell responses were reported to show substantial breadth. Comparing responses between vaccine doses or regimens was not something the study was powered to do. Vaccine and placebo recipients had similar non-spike TCR breadth, a finding consistent with the vaccine containing only spike. Spike-specific TCR breadth was higher in Ad26.COV2.S recipients than in placebo recipients (P = 0.0014). The authors noted that total T cell responses may have been underestimated by the TCR breadth and depth analyses.

Sample: peripheral blood, taken in a trial of Ad26.COV2.S vaccine versus placebo. The V and J genes are TRBV28 and TRBJ1-5; the D gene lacks a confident call. The sequence was obtained from a person aged 18-60 years who received the Ad26.COV2.S COVID-19 vaccine or a placebo. CDR3 sequence: CATIHRGLAQNQPQHF. The sequenced DNA is TGTGCCACCATCCACCGGGGTTTGGCTCAAAATCAGCCCCAGCATTTT.